The rows below give T cell receptor beta chains drawn from one sample of a study of blood T cells in healthy people across ages. TCRdb ran MiXCR on the 5' RACE reads and lists one entry per CDR3 protein. This repertoire shows about 970,000 distinct CDR3 sequences, roughly 51% found once; its top ten account for about a fifth. The sample consisted of blood. Receptors were obtained from a woman in her sixties in good health. Each CDR3 is given with its conserved first and last residue. D genes are given only for firm matches. Clone sizes are given selectively: once, few, many, or a class where the clone is expanded.

>TRBJ2-7|-|TRBV20-1|TRBD1|14
CSARDRQGPYEQYF
TGCAGTGCTAGAGATCGACAGGGTCCCTACGAGCAGTACTTC
>TRBJ2-1|few|TRBV28|TRBD2|12
CASIPRGGEQFF
TGTGCCAGCATACCCCGGGGGGGTGAGCAGTTCTTC
>TRBJ1-6|-|TRBV4-1|-|16
CASSQDLAGVNSPLHF
TGCGCCAGCAGCCAAGATCTTGCAGGGGTCAATTCACCCCTCCACTTT
>TRBJ2-7|-|TRBV20-1|TRBD1|14
CSADLGTGSGEQYF
TGCAGTGCTGACCTTGGGACAGGGAGCGGCGAGCAGTACTTC
>TRBJ1-2|-|TRBV29-1|TRBD1|15
CSVENIRDRGHGYTF
TGCAGCGTTGAGAATATCCGGGACAGGGGGCATGGCTACACCTTC
>TRBJ2-3|many|TRBV11-2|-|14
CASSTRAERDTQYF
TGTGCCAGCAGCACCCGGGCGGAGAGAGATACGCAGTATTTT
>TRBJ2-1|many|TRBV29-1|-|11
CSVGADNEQFF
TGCAGCGTTGGGGCTGACAATGAGCAGTTCTTC
>TRBJ2-1|-|TRBV12-3/TRBV12-4|TRBD1|14
CASSIRGTGNEQFF
TGTGCCAGCAGCATCAGGGGGACGGGCAATGAGCAGTTCTTC
>TRBJ1-4|-|TRBV15|-|14
CATSSGATNEKLFF
TGTGCCACCAGTTCAGGGGCAACTAATGAAAAACTGTTTTTT
>TRBJ2-7|-|TRBV2|TRBD1|14
CASSESRGPYEQYF
TGTGCCAGCAGTGAGTCCAGGGGGCCCTACGAGCAGTACTTC
>TRBJ1-4|once|TRBV18|-|14
CASSEGQLNEKLFF
TGTGCCAGCTCAGAGGGGCAGCTTAATGAAAAACTGTTTTTT
>TRBJ2-7|-|TRBV7-2|-|15
CASSFIPSGSYEQYF
TGTGCCAGCAGCTTTATTCCGTCGGGCTCCTACGAGCAGTACTTC
>TRBJ1-2|-|TRBV7-9|-|13
CASGMSTPYGYTF
TGTGCCAGCGGAATGTCGACACCCTATGGCTACACCTTC
>TRBJ2-5|-|TRBV10-1|-|12
CAIRTREETQYF
TGCGCCATACGGACGAGGGAAGAGACCCAGTACTTC
>TRBJ2-2|-|TRBV2|-|15
CASSDRARLKGELFF
TGTGCCAGCAGTGACAGGGCGCGTTTGAAAGGGGAGCTGTTTTTT
>TRBJ2-5|-|TRBV2|-|15
CASSEAGEGGETQYF
TGTGCCAGCAGTGAAGCCGGGGAGGGGGGGGAGACCCAGTACTTC
>TRBJ2-1|-|TRBV18|-|15
CASSISAGQVQEQFF
TGCGCCAGCTCAATTTCGGCAGGGCAAGTCCAGGAGCAGTTCTTC
>TRBJ1-2|-|TRBV4-3|TRBD1|14
CASSQGGGLYGYTF
TGCGCCAGCAGCCAAGGAGGGGGCCTCTATGGCTACACCTTC
>TRBJ2-1|-|TRBV20-1|TRBD2|13
CSASWRAGDEQFF
TGCAGTGCGAGTTGGCGAGCGGGAGACGAGCAGTTCTTC
>TRBJ1-4|-|TRBV2|-|15
CASSDRGSSNEKLFF
TGTGCCAGCAGTGATAGGGGATCGTCTAATGAAAAACTGTTTTTT
>TRBJ2-6|once|TRBV18|TRBD1|15
CASTTTGRGANVLTF
TGTGCCAGCACGACGACAGGGAGAGGGGCCAACGTCCTGACTTTC
>TRBJ2-5|-|TRBV18|-|17
CASSPANRNIIQETQYF
TGTGCCAGCTCACCCGCGAACAGAAACATCATCCAAGAGACCCAGTACTTC
>TRBJ2-7|-|TRBV10-3|-|11
CAISEVHEQYF
TGTGCCATCAGTGAGGTACACGAGCAGTACTTC
>TRBJ2-5|few|TRBV20-1|-|11
CSARAIQTQYF
TGCAGTGCTAGAGCTATTCAGACCCAGTACTTC
>TRBJ2-3|-|TRBV4-1|-|15
CASSQTGLQGDTQYF
TGCGCCAGCAGCCAAACGGGACTCCAAGGGGATACGCAGTATTTT
>TRBJ2-7|-|TRBV20-1|TRBD2|13
CSAKGLAGIEQYF
TGCAGTGCTAAGGGACTAGCGGGAATCGAGCAGTACTTC
>TRBJ2-7|-|TRBV28|TRBD2|15
CAIQPGGRRTYEQYF
TGTGCCATCCAACCCGGGGGGAGGCGCACCTACGAGCAGTACTTC
>TRBJ2-5|few|TRBV27|-|16
CASRLGGADPQETQYF
TGTGCCAGCAGACTTGGGGGGGCAGATCCCCAAGAGACCCAGTACTTC
>TRBJ1-2|-|TRBV6-5|-|14
CASTYLDGRDGYTF
TGTGCCAGCACCTACCTGGACGGAAGAGATGGCTACACCTTC
>TRBJ2-3|-|TRBV20-1|TRBD2|19
CSANPEQPGLAGGTDTQYF
TGCAGTGCCAATCCGGAACAACCGGGACTAGCGGGAGGCACAGATACGCAGTATTTT
>TRBJ2-7|few|TRBV6-2/TRBV6-3|-|15
CASSYTAENFYEQYF
TGTGCCAGCAGTTACACAGCGGAGAACTTCTACGAGCAGTACTTC
>TRBJ2-1|-|TRBV20-1|TRBD2|12
CSASFRGDEQFF
TGCAGTGCTAGTTTCCGGGGGGATGAGCAGTTCTTC
>TRBJ2-7|few|TRBV20-1|TRBD2|14
CSAQGTSGSYEQYF
TGCAGTGCCCAGGGAACTAGCGGGAGCTACGAGCAGTACTTC
>TRBJ2-1|-|TRBV20-1|-|12
CSASSNGKRQFF
TGCAGTGCTAGCTCGAACGGGAAACGACAGTTCTTC
>TRBJ2-5|-|TRBV7-3|-|15
CASSLTQGSGETQYF
TGTGCCAGCAGCTTAACACAAGGGTCTGGAGAGACCCAGTACTTC
>TRBJ2-7|-|TRBV5-1|-|14
CASSSGLTPYEQYF
TGCGCCAGCAGCTCAGGACTAACACCCTACGAGCAGTACTTC
>TRBJ2-7|-|TRBV9|TRBD2|15
CASSVVSGSMDEQYF
TGTGCCAGCAGCGTAGTTAGCGGGAGTATGGACGAGCAGTACTTC
>TRBJ2-5|-|TRBV4-1|TRBD1|16
CASSQDRGQPQETQYF
TGCGCCAGCAGCCAAGATCGGGGACAGCCCCAAGAGACCCAGTACTTC
>TRBJ1-1|-|TRBV4-3|-|16
CASNTLTDGLNTEAFF
TGCGCCAGCAACACACTCACGGACGGGTTGAACACTGAAGCTTTCTTT
>TRBJ1-2|-|TRBV7-2|TRBD1|15
CASSLGQGKNYGYTF
TGTGCCAGCAGCTTGGGACAGGGGAAGAACTATGGCTACACCTTC
>TRBJ2-7|-|TRBV20-1|-|13
CSAARRATYEQYF
TGCAGTGCCGCGAGGAGGGCGACCTACGAGCAGTACTTC